The 14 T cell receptor beta chains presented below share a single source sample, sequenced in a study of cytomegalovirus exposure and HLA in healthy donors. Some clones are missing from TCRdb's copy, which holds only in-frame ones; the method was immunoSEQ multiplex PCR. The sample includes 150,000 to 200,000 clones, around four fifths of them seen just once. Material: PBMCs. These receptors all come from a man in his late teens or twenties in good health and CMV-seropositive.

The chain combines TRBV29-1 with TRBJ1-1; 8 bases are shared with TRBD1. Losses at the gene ends were 6 bases for V and 1 base for J; bases not matched to a gene: 7. In germline, CDR1 is SQVTM, CDR2 ANQGSEA. This CDR3 contains 14 residues. The chain's CDR3 is CSVQGGVGNTEAFF. In DNA, the CDR3 is TGCAGCGTACAGGGGGGAGTGGGGAACACTGAAGCTTTCTTT.

This sequence joins TRBV28 and TRBJ2-1, with 9 nucleotides matching TRBD1. The germline V gene has CDR1 MDHEN and CDR2 SYDVKM. There are 16 residues in the CDR3. V dropped 6 bases and J dropped 3; count of bases not matched to a gene: 9. The CDR3 region is CASRNSGTGLYNEQFF. The CDR3 DNA sequence: TGTGCCAGCAGAAATTCCGGGACAGGGCTCTACAATGAGCAGTTCTTC.

The rearrangement joins TRBV5-4 to TRBJ2-3; 8 bases align to TRBD2. There are 14 residues in the CDR3. CDR1 SGHNT and CDR2 YYREEE come from the germline V gene (reference sequence). The V segment lost 2 bases and the J segment 2 bases; nucleotides outside the gene matches: 1. The DNA for the CDR3 is TGTGCCAGCAGCTTAGCGGGAGTCACAGATACGCAGTATTTT. This sequence encodes CASSLAGVTDTQYF.

This clone came up once. The chain links TRBV9 to TRBJ1-1; perhaps TRBD1 as D (5 bases). This CDR3 has 17 residues. The ends were cut back, 0 bases at V and 0 bases at J, with 15 bases in the middle. Germline lookup yields CDR1 SGDLS and CDR2 YYNGEE. The CDR3 nucleotides are TGTGCCAGCAGCGTAGACGGGGGGTCTACAATGAACACTGAAGCTTTCTTT. The encoded protein is CASSVDGGSTMNTEAFF.

This clone was seen just once. This rearrangement joins TRBV30 to TRBJ2-3; TRBD1 matches at 11 bases. The CDR3 totals 13 residues. CDR1 is GTSNPN and CDR2 is SVGIG in the germline V gene (reference sequence). Trimming at V came to 3 bases and at J to 4 bases, leaving 0 bases not matched to a gene. The CDR3 DNA reads as TGTGCCTGGAGGGACAGGGGGCCAGATACGCAGTATTTT. This translates into CAWRDRGPDTQYF.

The V call is TRBV4-3, the J call TRBJ2-3; 9 positions match TRBD1. The V and J ends lost 2 bases and 5 bases, in that order; junction bases with no gene match: 8. This CDR3 is built from 16 residues. CDR1 and CDR2 (germline): LGHNA, YSLEER. The CDR3: CASSQTDRGFGDTQYF. CDR3 nucleotides: TGCGCCAGCAGCCAAACGGACAGGGGCTTCGGAGATACGCAGTATTTT.

On this clone itself: Distinct nucleotide sequences in the sample also encode this CDR3. The rearrangement uses TRBV30 and TRBJ2-7; D is perhaps TRBD2 (5 bases). Trimming cost V 0 bases and J 1 base, with 7 bases left between them. The CDR3 runs 13 residues. The germline V gene encodes CDR1 GTSNPN and CDR2 SVGIG (reference sequence). CDR3 DNA: TGTGCCTGGAGTGTGAGCGGTTCCTACGAGCAGTACTTC. It specifies CAWSVSGSYEQYF.

The chain uses TRBV5-1 and TRBJ2-1; perhaps TRBD2 as D (6 bases). Trimming pared 0 bases from V and 4 bases from J, leaving 11 bases between. Germline V gene data show CDR1 as SGHRS and CDR2 as YFSETQ. This CDR3 has 15 residues. CDR3 amino acids: CASSLVAGKYNEQFF. The CDR3 bases are TGCGCCAGCAGCTTGGTGGCGGGGAAATACAATGAGCAGTTCTTC.

This chain uses TRBV6-1 with TRBJ2-3; D unclear. This CDR3 is 13 amino acids long. CDR1 is MNHNS and CDR2 is SASEGT in the germline V gene. V lost 4 bases to trimming and J lost 1 base, with 6 bases between them. The CDR3 bases are TGTGCCAGCAGTGTGGAGCGCACAGATACGCAGTATTTT. Protein sequence: CASSVERTDTQYF.

The gene calls are TRBV28 and TRBJ2-3, with unresolved D. The CDR3 spans 15 residues. Germline V CDR1 and CDR2: MDHEN, SYDVKM. The V and J ends lost 8 bases and 2 bases respectively, with 17 bases between them. Here the CDR3 reads CASARGQSNTDTQYF. In DNA form, the CDR3 reads TGTGCCAGCGCCCGTGGGCAGAGTAACACAGATACGCAGTATTTT.

This chain uses TRBV28 with TRBJ1-4; the D is unclear. The germline V gene encodes CDR1 MDHEN and CDR2 SYDVKM. The CDR3 is 13 amino acids. The V gene lost 11 bases and the J gene lost 0 bases, with 10 bases spanning the gap. For the CDR3, the DNA is TGTGCCGGACCCGGGACAACTAATGAAAAACTGTTTTTT. This gives the protein CAGPGTTNEKLFF. Filled out from reference TRBV28 and TRBJ1-4, the complete variable domain reads DVKVTQSSRYLVKRTGEKVFLECVQDMDHENMFWYRQDPGLGLRLIYFSYDVKMKEKGDIPEGYSVSREKKERFSLILESASTNQTSMYLCAGPGTTNEKLFFGSGTQLSVL.

This chain connects TRBV29-1 to TRBJ2-7; 7 bases fit TRBD1. The CDR3 is 11 amino acids. Germline V gene lookup returns CDR1 SQVTM and CDR2 ANQGSEA. V was pared by 6 bases and J by 4 bases, with 3 bases of the junction left unmatched. In nucleotides, the CDR3 is TGCAGCGTGGGCAGGGGGTACGAGCAGTACTTC. Translating gives CSVGRGYEQYF.

This clone was picked up one time. The chain combines TRBV5-1 with TRBJ2-5; TRBD2 matches 14 bases. Germline CDR1 is SGHRS and CDR2 is YFSETQ. Trimming at V came to 9 bases and at J to 0 bases, leaving 10 bases not matched to a gene. The CDR3 is 17 residues long. CDR3 residues: CATSGTSGSSYQETQYF. Written as DNA, the CDR3 is TGCGCCACCTCGGGGACTAGCGGGAGTTCTTACCAAGAGACCCAGTACTTC.

This chain links TRBV30 with TRBJ1-2; tentative D call: TRBD1 (5 bases). The CDR3 sequence is 12 residues long. Germline V lookup: CDR1 GTSNPN, CDR2 SVGIG (reference sequence). Trimming removed 2 bases from V and 5 bases from J, with 9 bases in between. The CDR3 reads CAWSSGHYGYTF. The CDR3 region has the DNA TGTGCCTGGAGTTCAGGACATTATGGCTACACCTTC.